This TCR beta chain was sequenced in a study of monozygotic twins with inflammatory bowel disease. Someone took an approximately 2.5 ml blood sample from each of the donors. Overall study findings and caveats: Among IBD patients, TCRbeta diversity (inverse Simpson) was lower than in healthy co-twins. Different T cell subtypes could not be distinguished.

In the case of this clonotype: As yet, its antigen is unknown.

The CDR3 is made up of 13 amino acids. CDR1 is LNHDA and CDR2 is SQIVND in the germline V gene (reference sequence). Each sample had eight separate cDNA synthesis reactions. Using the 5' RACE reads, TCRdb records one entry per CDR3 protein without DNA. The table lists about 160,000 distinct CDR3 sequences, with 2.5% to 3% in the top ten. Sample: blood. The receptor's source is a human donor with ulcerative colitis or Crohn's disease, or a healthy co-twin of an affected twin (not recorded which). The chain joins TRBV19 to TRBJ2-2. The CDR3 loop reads CASSLAHTGELFF.